This record covers a single T cell receptor (beta chain). Antigen unknown. Clones were sequenced by immunoSEQ multiplex PCR, and TCRdb holds only the in-frame ones, with some missing. The profile shows tens of thousands of clones, 92% of them singletons. The data derive from a study of resident and recirculating memory T cells in vitiligo. Study summary: Shave-biopsy epidermis from lesional and nonlesional skin was sequenced alongside PBMCs. Study-wide findings and caveats: Non-conserved TCRs across sites and patients suggested distinct clones per lesion.

The clonotype originates from a male donor with vitiligo. Input material: blood.

The CDR3 loop reads CASSQDPNQPQHF. Here the CDR3 DNA reads TGCGCCAGCAGCCAGGATCCGAATCAGCCCCAGCATTTT. This sequence joins TRBV5-1 and TRBJ1-5; the D is unclear. The V end lost 4 bases, the J end lost 4 bases, and 9 bases lay between the germline ends. The germline V gene encodes CDR1 SGHRS and CDR2 YFSETQ. There are 13 residues in the CDR3.